Below, one T cell receptor (beta chain) is given with its context. This specimen belongs to a study of blood T cell repertoires in COVID-19. Trimming left V 0 bases short and J 0 bases short, with 7 bases between. The CDR3 has 15 amino acids. The germline CDR1 and CDR2 sequences are KGHSH and LQKENI. Per the authors' pipeline: Estimates of nucleated cell counts were drawn from the amplification of reference gene primers. Only in-frame clones appear in the TCRdb table, and some are missing; sequencing was by immunoSEQ multiplex PCR. That table supplies the V and J calls and clone size; D and trimming were determined from the DNA. The sample comprises some 180,000 clones, approximately 80% of which are singletons, and 13% to 15% rests with the top ten.

This sequence originates from a man between 60 and 75 years old who had been exposed to COVID-19. This rearrangement joins TRBV18 to TRBJ2-3, with D unclear. Material: PBMCs or T cells enriched from blood (not recorded which). Here the CDR3 reads CASSPPGLSTDTQYF. CDR3 DNA: TGTGCCAGCTCACCACCGGGCCTGAGCACAGATACGCAGTATTTT.